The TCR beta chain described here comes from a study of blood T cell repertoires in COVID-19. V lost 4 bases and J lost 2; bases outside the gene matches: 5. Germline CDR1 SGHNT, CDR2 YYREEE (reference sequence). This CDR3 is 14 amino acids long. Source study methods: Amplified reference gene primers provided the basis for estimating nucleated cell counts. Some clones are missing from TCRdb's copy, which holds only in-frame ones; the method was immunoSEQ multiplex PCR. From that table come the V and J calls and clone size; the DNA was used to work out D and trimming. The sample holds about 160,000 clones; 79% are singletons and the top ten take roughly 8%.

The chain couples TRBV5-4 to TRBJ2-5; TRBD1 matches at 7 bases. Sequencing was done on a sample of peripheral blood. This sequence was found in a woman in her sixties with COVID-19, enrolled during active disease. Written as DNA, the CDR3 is TGTGCCAGCAGCGTACCGGGACAGCAAGAGACCCAGTACTTC. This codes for CASSVPGQQETQYF.